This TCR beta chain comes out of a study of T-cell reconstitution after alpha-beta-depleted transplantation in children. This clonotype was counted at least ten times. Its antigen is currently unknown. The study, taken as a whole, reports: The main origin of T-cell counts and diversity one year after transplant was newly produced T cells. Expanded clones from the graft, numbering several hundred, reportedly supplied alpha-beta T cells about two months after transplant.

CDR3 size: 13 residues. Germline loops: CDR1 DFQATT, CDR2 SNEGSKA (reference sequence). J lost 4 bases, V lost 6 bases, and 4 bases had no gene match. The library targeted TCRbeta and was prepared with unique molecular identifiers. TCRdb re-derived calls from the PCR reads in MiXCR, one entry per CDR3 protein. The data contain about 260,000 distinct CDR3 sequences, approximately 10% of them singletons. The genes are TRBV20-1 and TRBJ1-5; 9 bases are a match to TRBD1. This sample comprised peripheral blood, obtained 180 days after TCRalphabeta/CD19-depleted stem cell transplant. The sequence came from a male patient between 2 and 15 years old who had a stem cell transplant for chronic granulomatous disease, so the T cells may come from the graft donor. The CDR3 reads CSALGTGNQPQHF. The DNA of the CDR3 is TGCAGTGCCCTCGGGACAGGGAATCAGCCCCAGCATTTT.